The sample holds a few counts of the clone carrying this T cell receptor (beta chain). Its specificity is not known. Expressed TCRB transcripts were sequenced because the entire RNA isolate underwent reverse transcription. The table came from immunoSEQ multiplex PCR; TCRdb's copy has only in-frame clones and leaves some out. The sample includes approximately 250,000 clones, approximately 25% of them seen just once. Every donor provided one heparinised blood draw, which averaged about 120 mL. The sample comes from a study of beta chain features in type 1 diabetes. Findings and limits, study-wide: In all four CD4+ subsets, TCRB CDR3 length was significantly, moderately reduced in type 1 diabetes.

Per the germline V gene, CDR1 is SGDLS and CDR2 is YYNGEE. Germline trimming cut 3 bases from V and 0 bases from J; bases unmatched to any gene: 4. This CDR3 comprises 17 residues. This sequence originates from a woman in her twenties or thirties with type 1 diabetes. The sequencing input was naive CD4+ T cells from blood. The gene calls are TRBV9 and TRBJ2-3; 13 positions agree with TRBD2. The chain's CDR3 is CASSGTSGSGSTDTQYF. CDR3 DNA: TGTGCCAGCAGCGGGACTAGCGGGAGCGGAAGCACAGATACGCAGTATTTT. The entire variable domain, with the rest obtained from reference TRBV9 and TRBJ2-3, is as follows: DSGVTQTPKHLITATGQRVTLRCSPRSGDLSVYWYQQSLDQGLQFLIQYYNGEERAKGNILERFSAQQFPDLHSELNLSSLELGDSALYFCASSGTSGSGSTDTQYFGPGTRLTVL.